The 29 T cell receptor beta chains reported below all come from one sample, sequenced in a study of spatial heterogeneity in lung cancer. No antigen has been assigned to these receptors. Described time point: sample taken at primary tumor resection. General study results and limits: How many expanded intratumoral alpha and beta TCRs were present tracked the tumor mutation count, which was a count of nonsynonymous mutations.

Via MiXCR, TCRdb re-called the 5' RACE reads, giving one row per CDR3 protein. The table includes about 12,000 distinct CDR3 sequences, 6.6% detected once. The sample in question was lung tumor tissue, obtained at surgery. The receptors shown here come from a female donor with early-stage non-small cell lung cancer.

By its share, this clonotype is medium-sized. The genes are TRBV20-1 and TRBJ2-7; D unresolved. There are 11 residues in the CDR3. Deletions cut 6 bases from V and 6 bases from J, with 12 bases between. The germline gives CDR1 DFQATT, CDR2 SNEGSKA (reference sequence). The chain's CDR3 is CSAPQDLEQYF. The CDR3 DNA reads TGCAGTGCCCCTCAGGACCTCGAGCAGTACTTC.

This clonotype is termed medium-sized. This sequence joins TRBV28 and TRBJ1-4, with D unresolved. This CDR3 has 16 amino acids. V lost 5 bases and J lost 0, with 13 bases in between. CDR1 and CDR2 from the germline V gene are MDHEN and SYDVKM. The chain's CDR3 is CASSPWTAATNEKLFF. CDR3 nucleotide sequence: TGTGCCAGCAGTCCCTGGACTGCTGCAACTAATGAAAAACTGTTTTTT.

Ten or more counts support this clonotype. V and J are TRBV5-1 and TRBJ2-3, with D possibly being TRBD1 (5 bases). V lost 7 bases to trimming and J lost 5 bases, with 17 bases between them. CDR3 length equals 14 residues. CDR1 is SGHRS, CDR2 YFSETQ, per germline. The CDR3 DNA reads TGCGCCAGCGTACAAGGGGCTACCGGAGATACGCAGTATTTT. Translating gives CASVQGATGDTQYF.

This clonotype ranks as medium-sized. The chain is built from TRBV20-1 and TRBJ1-1, with 10 bases that match TRBD1. From germline, CDR1 is DFQATT and CDR2 SNEGSKA (reference sequence). Unmatched junction bases numbered 15, after V lost 3 bases and J lost 11 bases. This CDR3 comprises 15 residues. The DNA for the CDR3 is TGCAGTGCTAGCCCCGGGACAGGGGAGCTGGAGGGCGCTTTCTTT. The encoded protein is CSASPGTGELEGAFF.

The sample holds many counts of this clonotype. The chain is built from TRBV4-2 and TRBJ2-3; D uncertain. The CDR3 extends over 16 amino acids. CDR1 is LGHNA, CDR2 YNFKEQ, per germline. Trimming shortened V by 1 base and J by 0 bases, and 11 bases separated the two germline ends. CDR3 sequence (DNA): TGTGCCAGCAGCCAAGTAGACGCCTCTAGCACAGATACGCAGTATTTT. Its protein is CASSQVDASSTDTQYF.

By share of the sample, this clonotype is medium-sized. The rearrangement uses TRBV6-5 and TRBJ1-6; D unresolved. V lost 4 bases and J lost 5, with 9 bases in between. The length of the CDR3 is 14 residues. The V gene's germline CDR1 is MNHEY and CDR2 SVGAGI. CDR3 coding DNA: TGTGCCAGCAGTTCTGACACAAATAATTCACCCCTCCACTTT. Translated, it gives CASSSDTNNSPLHF.

This clonotype has ten or more counts. The chain combines TRBV7-9 with TRBJ2-1, with D possibly being TRBD1 or TRBD2 (5 bases each). This CDR3 spans 14 amino acids. Trimming cost V 6 bases and J 4 bases, with 13 bases left between them. Germline V CDR1 and CDR2: SEHNR, FQNEAQ (reference sequence). This CDR3 is CASSPRGVYNEQFF. In DNA, the CDR3 is TGTGCCAGCAGTCCCAGAGGGGTATACAATGAGCAGTTCTTC.

This clonotype was recorded many times. The V call is TRBV28, the J call TRBJ2-7; no firm D call. Between the trimmed V and J ends, which lost 7 bases and 4 bases, there was a span of 11 bases. The CDR3 is 12 residues long. The V gene's germline CDR1 is MDHEN and CDR2 SYDVKM. CDR3 protein: CASMSIGYEQYF. CDR3 bases: TGTGCCAGCATGAGCATCGGTTACGAGCAGTACTTC.

This clonotype was recorded at least ten times. The chain uses TRBV4-2 and TRBJ2-5; D gene uncertain. CDR3 size: 14 residues. Germline CDR1 is LGHNA and CDR2 is YNFKEQ. Trimming left V 2 bases short and J 2 bases short, with 9 bases between. In nucleotides, the CDR3 is TGTGCCAGCAGCCAACCGGGTCAACAAGAGACCCAGTACTTC. This gives the protein CASSQPGQQETQYF.

This clonotype was seen many times. The chain is built from TRBV5-1 and TRBJ2-1; D ambiguous. V was trimmed by 0 bases and J by 8 bases, leaving 12 bases between them. This CDR3 contains 14 residues. The germline gives CDR1 SGHRS, CDR2 YFSETQ. CDR3 region: CASSLVQPIDEQFF. The CDR3 DNA reads as TGCGCCAGCAGCTTGGTACAGCCTATCGATGAGCAGTTCTTC.

This clonotype came up many times. The chain couples TRBV5-5 to TRBJ1-3, with D uncertain. CDR1 and CDR2 (germline): SGHKS, YYEKEE (reference sequence). The CDR3 is 16 amino acids. V lost 2 bases and J 2 bases, leaving 14 bases between the germline ends. CDR3 nucleotides: TGTGCCAGCAGCTTCGCCCCGGTGCAAGCTGGAAACACCATATATTTT. Protein: CASSFAPVQAGNTIYF.

This clonotype was counted at least ten times. The genes are TRBV2 and TRBJ2-2, with 10 bases fitting TRBD1. With 6 bases clipped from V and 5 bases from J, the junction kept 6 bases outside the gene matches. CDR3 length: 15 residues. The germline V gene encodes CDR1 SNHLY and CDR2 FYNNEI. Written as DNA, the CDR3 is TGTGCCAGCAGGAGACCGGGACAGGGGACCGGGGAGCTGTTTTTT. This codes for CASRRPGQGTGELFF.

At least ten counts were recorded for this clonotype. The V call is TRBV6-2 or TRBV6-3, the J call TRBJ2-2, with a tentative D call TRBD2 (6 bases). Germline V CDR1 and CDR2: MNHEY, SVGEGT. Trimming stripped 3 bases from V and 7 bases from J, with 24 bases between. The CDR3 sequence is 18 residues long. CDR3 in amino acids: CASSYQNDFGTGLGELFF. CDR3 DNA sequence: TGTGCCAGCAGTTATCAGAATGATTTTGGAACGGGACTCGGGGAGCTGTTTTTT.

Relative to its sample, this clonotype is medium-sized. V usage is TRBV5-1 and J usage is TRBJ2-5; 7 bases map to TRBD2. The V and J ends lost 2 bases and 2 bases, in that order; junction bases with no gene match: 3. Germline CDR1 is SGHRS and CDR2 is YFSETQ. The CDR3 has 14 amino acids. CDR3 protein: CASSFYGRQETQYF. The CDR3, as DNA: TGCGCCAGCAGCTTTTACGGGAGGCAAGAGACCCAGTACTTC.

This clonotype has at least ten counts. The chain combines TRBV7-2 with TRBJ2-2; 12 bases line up with TRBD2. V was clipped by 7 bases and J by 3 bases; unmatched bases: 12. This CDR3 is built from 18 residues. The V gene's germline CDR1 is SGHTA and CDR2 FQGNSA. In DNA form, the CDR3 reads TGTGCCAGCAACCAAACGGGACTAGCGGGCTACCACACCGGGGAGCTGTTTTTT. Its translation is CASNQTGLAGYHTGELFF.

At least ten counts were recorded for this clonotype. The rearrangement joins TRBV5-1 to TRBJ2-4; D is ambiguous. CDR1 is SGHRS and CDR2 is YFSETQ in the germline V gene. This CDR3 has 15 residues. The V end was cut by 3 bases, the J end by 6 bases, with 16 bases between. The CDR3 region has the DNA TGCGCCAGCAGCTCCGCGTGGGGTGACACAAACATTCAGTACTTC. Its protein is CASSSAWGDTNIQYF.

This clonotype was recorded at least ten times. V and J are TRBV6-6 and TRBJ1-4; D remains unclear. Trimming shortened V by 9 bases and J by 0 bases, and 11 bases separated the two germline ends. Germline loops: CDR1 MNHNY, CDR2 SVGAGI (reference sequence). This CDR3 has 14 residues. The CDR3 coding sequence is TGTGCCAGTCGCCCCACCGCAACTAATGAAAAACTGTTTTTT. Translating it yields CASRPTATNEKLFF.

This clonotype was picked up many times. V usage is TRBV4-2 and J usage is TRBJ2-3; 11 positions match TRBD2. From germline, CDR1 is LGHNA and CDR2 YNFKEQ. CDR3 size: 19 residues. V shed 2 bases and J 0 bases; nucleotides not matched to a gene: 10. The CDR3 protein is CASSQITGTSGTSTDTQYF. DNA of the CDR3: TGTGCCAGCAGCCAAATTACCGGGACTAGCGGAACTAGCACAGATACGCAGTATTTT.

The chain uses TRBV6-2 or TRBV6-3 and TRBJ1-5; D gene unclear. This CDR3 is 16 amino acids long. The germline V gene encodes CDR1 MNHEY and CDR2 SVGEGT. Trimming took 2 bases from V and 2 from J, leaving 13 bases between them. The CDR3 DNA follows: TGTGCCAGCAGTTACGGCTGGGAGCCGGGCAATCAGCCCCAGCATTTT. This sequence encodes CASSYGWEPGNQPQHF.

This clonotype was seen repeatedly, ten times or more. V usage is TRBV11-2 and J usage is TRBJ2-5; no firm D call. Trimming cost V 5 bases and J 0 bases, with 25 bases left between them. Per the germline V gene, CDR1 is SGHAT and CDR2 is FQNNGV. The CDR3 extends over 19 amino acids. The CDR3 is CASSGRNAVLHGYQETQYF. The CDR3 DNA is TGTGCCAGCAGCGGCAGGAATGCGGTTCTTCACGGGTACCAAGAGACCCAGTACTTC. Full variable domain (outside the CDR3, taken from reference TRBV11-2 and TRBJ2-5): EAGVAQSPRYKIIEKRQSVAFWCNPISGHATLYWYQQILGQGPKLLIQFQNNGVVDDSQLPKDRFSAERLKGVDSTLKIQPAKLEDSAVYLCASSGRNAVLHGYQETQYFGPGTRLLVL.

This clonotype was counted many times. This chain uses TRBV27 with TRBJ2-5; 12 positions agree with TRBD2. CDR3 size: 15 residues. V lost 5 bases, J lost 3 bases, and 4 bases stayed unmatched. CDR1 MNHEY and CDR2 SMNVEV come from the germline V gene (reference sequence). The CDR3 loop is CASSALAGGKETQYF. CDR3 in DNA: TGTGCCAGCAGTGCGCTAGCGGGAGGGAAAGAGACCCAGTACTTC.

This clonotype showed up many times. This chain connects TRBV10-3 to TRBJ1-1; a possible D gene is TRBD1 (5 bases). Trimming removed 7 bases at V and 1 base at J, with 13 bases between. This CDR3 has 14 amino acids. The V gene's germline CDR1 is ENHRY and CDR2 SYGVKD. DNA of the CDR3: TGTGCCATCACGAGCCGAGACAGGAACACTGAAGCTTTCTTT. Amino acid sequence: CAITSRDRNTEAFF.

The sample holds many counts of this clonotype. The chain carries TRBV4-3 and TRBJ2-6; TRBD1 might be the D (5 bases). V lost 4 bases, J lost 0 bases, and 13 bases lay in between. The length of the CDR3 is 17 residues. The germline V gene has CDR1 LGHNA and CDR2 YSLEER. The CDR3 bases are TGCGCCAGCAGCCCTTTAGACAGCCTCTCTGGGGCCAACGTCCTGACTTTC. This translates into CASSPLDSLSGANVLTF.

This clonotype was seen more than once but under ten times. The chain links TRBV7-3 to TRBJ2-5; no reliable D call. V was shortened by 4 bases and J by 7 bases, with 4 bases between the two germline ends. The V gene's germline CDR1 is SGHTA and CDR2 FQGTGA. The CDR3 length is 10 residues. CDR3 in DNA: TGTGCCAGCAGCTCCCGGACCCAGTACTTC. This codes for CASSSRTQYF.

This clonotype was picked up many times. At one of its ends the junction is not consistent with the germline gene, which may arise from a read error. V usage is TRBV29-1 and J usage is TRBJ2-6; no definite D call. The CDR3 runs to 14 residues. In germline, CDR1 is SQVTM, CDR2 ANQGSEA. CDR3 loop: CSVEGVPGANVLTF. CDR3 DNA sequence: TGCAGCGTGGAAGGTGTCCCCGGGGCCAACGTCCTGACTTTC.

By proportion, this clonotype is medium-sized (0.01 to 0.1%). The chain couples TRBV5-1 to TRBJ2-7, with 7 positions matching TRBD1. The germline gives CDR1 SGHRS, CDR2 YFSETQ. Trimming removed 2 bases from V and 4 bases from J; junction bases left unmatched: 9. The CDR3 is made up of 15 amino acids. The CDR3 nucleotides are TGCGCCAGCAGCTTTACAGGGGTTTGGCCTTACGAGCAGTACTTC. Amino acids: CASSFTGVWPYEQYF. Filled out from reference TRBV5-1 and TRBJ2-7, the complete variable domain reads KAGVTQTPRYLIKTRGQQVTLSCSPISGHRSVSWYQQTPGQGLQFLFEYFSETQRNKGNFPGRFSGRQFSNSRSEMNVSTLELGDSALYLCASSFTGVWPYEQYFGPGTRLTVT.

This clonotype was found a few times. This chain uses TRBV7-2 with TRBJ2-1, with a possible D match to TRBD2 (6 bases). The germline V and J ends were trimmed by 5 bases and 9 bases, with 11 bases remaining between them. CDR1 and CDR2 (germline): SGHTA, FQGNSA. CDR3 size: 12 residues. CDR3 protein: CASSPGLSEQFF. The CDR3 region has the DNA TGTGCCAGCAGCCCGGGACTGTCTGAGCAGTTCTTC.

In this sample, this clonotype turned up many times. The chain combines TRBV7-2 with TRBJ2-7, with 9 bases matching TRBD2. The CDR3 extends over 15 amino acids. Germline V gene sequence: CDR1 SGHTA, CDR2 FQGNSA. The ends lost 7 bases at V and 5 bases at J; junction bases unmatched: 12. CDR3 bases: TGTGCCAGCACCCCGGGGCTAGCGGGAATCAACGAGCAGTACTTC. It specifies CASTPGLAGINEQYF.

This clonotype was detected ten times or more. V usage is TRBV28 and J usage is TRBJ2-7; 9 bases match TRBD2. Germline lookup yields CDR1 MDHEN and CDR2 SYDVKM. J lost 2 bases, V lost 7 bases, and 6 bases had no gene match. This CDR3 contains 14 residues. The CDR3 loop reads CASTPGGRAYEQYF. The CDR3 nucleotides read TGTGCCAGCACCCCTGGCGGGAGGGCCTACGAGCAGTACTTC.